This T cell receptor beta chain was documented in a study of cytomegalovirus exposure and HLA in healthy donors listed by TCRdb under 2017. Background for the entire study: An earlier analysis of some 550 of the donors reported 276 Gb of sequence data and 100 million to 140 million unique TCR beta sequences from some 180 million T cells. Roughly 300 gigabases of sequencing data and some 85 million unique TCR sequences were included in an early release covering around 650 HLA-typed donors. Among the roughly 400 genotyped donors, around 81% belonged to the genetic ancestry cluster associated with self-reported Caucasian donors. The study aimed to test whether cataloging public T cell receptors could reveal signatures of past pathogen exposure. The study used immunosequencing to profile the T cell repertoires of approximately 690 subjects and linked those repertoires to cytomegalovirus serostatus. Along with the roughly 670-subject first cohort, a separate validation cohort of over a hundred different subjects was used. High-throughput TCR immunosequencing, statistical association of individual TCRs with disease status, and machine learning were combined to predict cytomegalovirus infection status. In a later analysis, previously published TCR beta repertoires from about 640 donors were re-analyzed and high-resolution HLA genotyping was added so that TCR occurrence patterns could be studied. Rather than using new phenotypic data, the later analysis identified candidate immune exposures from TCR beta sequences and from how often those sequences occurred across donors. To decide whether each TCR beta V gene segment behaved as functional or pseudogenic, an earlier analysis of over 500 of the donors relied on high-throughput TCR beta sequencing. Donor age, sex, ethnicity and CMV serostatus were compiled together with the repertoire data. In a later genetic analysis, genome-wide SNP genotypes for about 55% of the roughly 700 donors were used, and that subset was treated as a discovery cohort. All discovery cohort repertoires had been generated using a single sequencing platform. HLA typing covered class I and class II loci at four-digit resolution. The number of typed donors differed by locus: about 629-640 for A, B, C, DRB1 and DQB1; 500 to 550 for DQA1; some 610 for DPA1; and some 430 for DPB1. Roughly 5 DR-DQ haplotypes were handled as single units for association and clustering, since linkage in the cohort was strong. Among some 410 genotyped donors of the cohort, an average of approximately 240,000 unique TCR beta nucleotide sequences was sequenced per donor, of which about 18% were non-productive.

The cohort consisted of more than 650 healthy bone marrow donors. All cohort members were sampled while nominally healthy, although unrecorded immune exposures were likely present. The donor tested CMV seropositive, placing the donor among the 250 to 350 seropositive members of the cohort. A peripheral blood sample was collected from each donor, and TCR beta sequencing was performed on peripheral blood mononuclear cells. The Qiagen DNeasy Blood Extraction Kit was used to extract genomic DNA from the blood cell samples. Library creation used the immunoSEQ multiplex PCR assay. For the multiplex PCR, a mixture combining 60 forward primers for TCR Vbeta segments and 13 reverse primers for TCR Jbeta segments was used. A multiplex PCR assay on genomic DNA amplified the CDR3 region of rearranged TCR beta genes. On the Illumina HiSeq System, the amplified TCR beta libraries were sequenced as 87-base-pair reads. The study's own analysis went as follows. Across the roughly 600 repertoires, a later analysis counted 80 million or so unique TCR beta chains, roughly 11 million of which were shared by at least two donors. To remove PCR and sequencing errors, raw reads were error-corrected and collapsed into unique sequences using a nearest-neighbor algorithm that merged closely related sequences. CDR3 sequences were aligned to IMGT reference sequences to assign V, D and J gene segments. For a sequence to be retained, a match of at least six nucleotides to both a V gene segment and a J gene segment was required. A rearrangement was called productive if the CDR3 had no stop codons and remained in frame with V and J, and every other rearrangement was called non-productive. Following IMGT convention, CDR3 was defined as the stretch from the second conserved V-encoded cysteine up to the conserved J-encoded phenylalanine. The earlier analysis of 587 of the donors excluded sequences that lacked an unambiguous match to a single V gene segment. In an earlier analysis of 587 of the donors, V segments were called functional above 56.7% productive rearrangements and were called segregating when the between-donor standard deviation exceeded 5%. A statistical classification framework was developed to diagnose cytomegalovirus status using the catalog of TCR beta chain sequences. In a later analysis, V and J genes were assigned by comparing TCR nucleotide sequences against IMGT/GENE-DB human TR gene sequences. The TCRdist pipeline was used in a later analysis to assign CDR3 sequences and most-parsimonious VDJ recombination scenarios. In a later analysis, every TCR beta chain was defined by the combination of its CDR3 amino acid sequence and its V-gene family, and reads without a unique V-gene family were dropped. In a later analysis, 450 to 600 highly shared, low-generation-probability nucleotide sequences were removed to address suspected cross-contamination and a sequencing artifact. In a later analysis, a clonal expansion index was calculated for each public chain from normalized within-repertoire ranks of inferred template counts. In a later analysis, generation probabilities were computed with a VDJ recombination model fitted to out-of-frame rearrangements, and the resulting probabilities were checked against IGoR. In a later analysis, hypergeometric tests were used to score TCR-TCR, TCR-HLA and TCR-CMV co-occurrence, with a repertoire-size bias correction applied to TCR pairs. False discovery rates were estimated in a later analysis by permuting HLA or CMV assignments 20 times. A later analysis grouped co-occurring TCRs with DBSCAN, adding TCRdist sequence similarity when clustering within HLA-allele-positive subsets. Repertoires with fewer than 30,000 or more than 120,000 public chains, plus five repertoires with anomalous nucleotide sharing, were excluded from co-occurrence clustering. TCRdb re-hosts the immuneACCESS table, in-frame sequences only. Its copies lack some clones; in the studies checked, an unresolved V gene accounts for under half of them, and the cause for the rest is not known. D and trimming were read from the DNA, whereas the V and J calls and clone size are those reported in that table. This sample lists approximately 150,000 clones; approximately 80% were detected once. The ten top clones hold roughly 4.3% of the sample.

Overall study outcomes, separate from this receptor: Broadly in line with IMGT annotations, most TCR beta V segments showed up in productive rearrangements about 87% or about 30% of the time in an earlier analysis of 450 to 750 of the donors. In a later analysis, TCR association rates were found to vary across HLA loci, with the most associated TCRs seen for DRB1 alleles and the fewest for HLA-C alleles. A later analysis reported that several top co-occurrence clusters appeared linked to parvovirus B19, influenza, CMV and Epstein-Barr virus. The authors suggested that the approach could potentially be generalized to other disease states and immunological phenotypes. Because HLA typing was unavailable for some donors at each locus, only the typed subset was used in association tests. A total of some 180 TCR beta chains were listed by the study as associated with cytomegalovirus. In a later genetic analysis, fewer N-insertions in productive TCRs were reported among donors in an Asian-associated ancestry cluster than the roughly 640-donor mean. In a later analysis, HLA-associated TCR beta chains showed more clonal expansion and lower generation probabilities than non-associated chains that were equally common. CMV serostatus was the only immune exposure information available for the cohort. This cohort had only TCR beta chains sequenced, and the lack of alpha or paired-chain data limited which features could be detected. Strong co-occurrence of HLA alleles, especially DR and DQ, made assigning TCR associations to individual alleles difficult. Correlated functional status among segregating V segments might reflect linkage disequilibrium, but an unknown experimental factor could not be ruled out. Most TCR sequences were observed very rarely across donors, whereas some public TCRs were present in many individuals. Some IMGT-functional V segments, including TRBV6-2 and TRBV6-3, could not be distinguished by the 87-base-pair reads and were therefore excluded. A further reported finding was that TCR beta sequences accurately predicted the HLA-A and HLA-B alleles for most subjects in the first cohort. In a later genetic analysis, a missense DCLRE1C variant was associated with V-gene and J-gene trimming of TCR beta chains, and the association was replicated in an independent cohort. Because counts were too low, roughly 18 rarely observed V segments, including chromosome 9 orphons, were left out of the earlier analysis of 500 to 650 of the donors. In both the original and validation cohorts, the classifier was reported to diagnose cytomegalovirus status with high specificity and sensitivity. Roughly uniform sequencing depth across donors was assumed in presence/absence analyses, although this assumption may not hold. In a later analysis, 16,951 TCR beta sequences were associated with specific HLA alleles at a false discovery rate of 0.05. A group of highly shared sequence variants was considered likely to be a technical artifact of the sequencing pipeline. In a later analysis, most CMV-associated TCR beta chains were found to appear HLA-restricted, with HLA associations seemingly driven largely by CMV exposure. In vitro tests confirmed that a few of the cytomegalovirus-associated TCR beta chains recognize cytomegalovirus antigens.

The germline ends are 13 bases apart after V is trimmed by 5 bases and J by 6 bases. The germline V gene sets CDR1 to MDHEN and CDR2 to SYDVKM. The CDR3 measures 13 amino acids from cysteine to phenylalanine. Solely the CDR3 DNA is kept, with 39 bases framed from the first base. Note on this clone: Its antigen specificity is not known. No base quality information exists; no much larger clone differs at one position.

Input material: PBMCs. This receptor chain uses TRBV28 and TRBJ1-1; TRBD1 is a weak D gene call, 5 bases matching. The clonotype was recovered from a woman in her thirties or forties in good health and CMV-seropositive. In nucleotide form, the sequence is TGTGCCAGCAGTCCCCCCCCAGGGCCTGAAGCTTTCTTT. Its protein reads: CASSPPPGPEAFF.